A selection of T cell receptor beta chains follows, all from one sample in a study of blood T cells in healthy people across ages. TCRdb reprocessed the 5' RACE reads via MiXCR and lists one record per CDR3 protein. The sample records roughly 500,000 distinct CDR3 sequences, 27% being singletons. Sequenced input: blood. All receptors come from a woman aged 70-85 years in good health. The CDR3 runs from the conserved cysteine through the conserved F or W. The order of the fields is V gene, J gene, CDR3 protein.

v_call: TRBV13; j_call: TRBJ2-7; cdr3_aa: CASSSHGVGAYEQYF
v_call: TRBV5-5; j_call: TRBJ2-4; cdr3_aa: CASHEGGPKNIQYF
v_call: TRBV9; j_call: TRBJ1-2; cdr3_aa: CASSVNRYYTF
v_call: TRBV2; j_call: TRBJ1-6; cdr3_aa: CASRRGSPLHF
v_call: TRBV5-1; j_call: TRBJ2-3; cdr3_aa: CASRAGTSATGTQYF
v_call: TRBV10-3; j_call: TRBJ2-1; cdr3_aa: CAISESKSSGGYNEQFF
v_call: TRBV4-3; j_call: TRBJ1-2; cdr3_aa: CASSQETGSHGYTF
v_call: TRBV28; j_call: TRBJ1-1; cdr3_aa: CASTLQGTVTEAFF
v_call: TRBV6-5; j_call: TRBJ1-1; cdr3_aa: CASISDTEAFF
v_call: TRBV29-1; j_call: TRBJ1-2; cdr3_aa: CSVASGPLSYGYTF
v_call: TRBV7-8; j_call: TRBJ2-5; cdr3_aa: CASSLVAVGRRETQYF
v_call: TRBV20-1; j_call: TRBJ2-5; cdr3_aa: CSARPGTGLETQYF
v_call: TRBV4-2; j_call: TRBJ2-1; cdr3_aa: CASSPGQQYSYNEQFF
v_call: TRBV7-3; j_call: TRBJ1-5; cdr3_aa: CASSLGHPPGNQPQHF
v_call: TRBV4-3; j_call: TRBJ2-6; cdr3_aa: CASSQRGTANSGANVLTF
v_call: TRBV7-2; j_call: TRBJ1-2; cdr3_aa: CASSLEFSNYGYTF
v_call: TRBV14; j_call: TRBJ1-1; cdr3_aa: CASRPLLNTEAFF
v_call: TRBV6-2/TRBV6-3; j_call: .; cdr3_aa: CASRRDLSSYEQFF
v_call: TRBV6-4; j_call: TRBJ2-1; cdr3_aa: CASSSGQGSYNGQFF
v_call: TRBV5-1; j_call: TRBJ2-4; cdr3_aa: CASSLDSFNIQYF
v_call: TRBV20-1; j_call: TRBJ2-7; cdr3_aa: CSAALGTSAYEQYF
v_call: TRBV5-1; j_call: TRBJ2-2; cdr3_aa: CASSLFGGADTGELFF
v_call: TRBV20-1; j_call: TRBJ2-1; cdr3_aa: CSARPLGMGDNEQFF
v_call: TRBV12-3/TRBV12-4; j_call: TRBJ1-2; cdr3_aa: CASSRQGGYYGYTF